This T cell receptor beta chain comes out of a study of T cells in tuberculosis. About this clone itself: Its antigen is unidentified.

Study findings and constraints: Shorter CDR3-alpha in active tuberculosis partly drove smaller distances.

Sample time point: new active TB diagnosis, blood taken before or within 7 days of starting treatment. Sequencing was performed with immunoSEQ multiplex PCR; in TCRdb, only in-frame clones are kept and a portion is missing. The data hold about 30,000 clones, with approximately 90% observed a single time. This sample comprised PBMCs, obtained at tuberculosis diagnosis. This TCR was recovered from an adult with tuberculosis.

The CDR3: CAWSLQGWQPQHF. The CDR3 bases are TGTGCCTGGAGTCTCCAGGGGTGGCAGCCCCAGCATTTT. This chain joins TRBV30 and TRBJ1-5; possibly TRBD1 for D (6 bases). Germline values: CDR1 GTSNPN, CDR2 SVGIG (reference sequence). The CDR3 extends over 13 amino acids. Trimming removed 2 bases from V and 7 bases from J, with 12 bases in between.